This T cell receptor beta chain is drawn from a study of blood T cells in healthy people across ages. As concerns this clonotype: The antigen remains undetermined.

Study conclusions and caveats: There were more naive CD4+ cells and higher diversity in long-lived donors than in aged donors.

Next came a second PCR, run for about 6 to 12 cycles, which used a sample-barcoded 5' primer along with a J-beta primer mix. MiXCR was run by TCRdb on the 5' RACE reads, yielding one entry per CDR3 protein. The sample has over 950,000 distinct CDR3 sequences, around two fifths seen once. Sequenced input: blood. The clonotype originates from a man aged 18-30 years in good health.

The CDR3 sequence: CASSYLYPQGFSYEQYF. The CDR3 DNA is TGTGCCAGCAGTTACCTATACCCTCAGGGGTTCTCCTACGAGCAGTACTTC. J is TRBJ2-7 and V is TRBV6-6; weak D call: TRBD1 (6 bases). The CDR3 loop spans 17 amino acids. V lost 2 bases, J lost 0 bases, and 17 bases lay in between. Per the germline V gene, CDR1 is MNHNY and CDR2 is SVGAGI (reference sequence).